This T cell receptor (beta chain) was retrieved from a study of T cell responses to AZD1222 COVID-19 vaccine. Regarding the study as a whole: Recipients of AZD1222 seropositive at baseline numbered only 5 or 6. Compared with day 0, the breadth and depth of the Spike-specific TCR repertoire rose significantly after two doses of AZD1222.

The repertoire was sequenced with immunoSEQ multiplex PCR; TCRdb's copy has only in-frame clones and lacks some. This sample carries tens of thousands of clones, about nine tenths of them seen once, and the ten largest clones take less than 2.5%. Trimming stripped 4 bases from V and 12 bases from J, with 10 bases between. Germline V CDR1 and CDR2: MNHNY, SVGAGI (reference sequence). CDR3 size: 11 residues. With respect to this clone: Its antigen is unknown.

This TCR came from an adult in good health. The material was peripheral blood, obtained on day 0 of AZD1222 vaccination. The chain has TRBV6-6 and TRBJ2-1; possibly TRBD2 for D (5 bases). DNA of the CDR3: TGTGCCAGCAGTTTGGGAGTCAGGCAGTTCTTC. This gives the protein CASSLGVRQFF.